This is a list of T cell receptor beta chains from one sample in a study of T-cell memory formation after mild COVID-19. TCRdb re-analysed the 5' RACE reads in MiXCR, keeping a single row per CDR3 protein. The sample lists 470,000 or so distinct CDR3 sequences, over 15% occurring once. Sequenced material: PBMCs or a T cell subset sorted from them (not recorded which). The receptor set was obtained from a man in his late teens or twenties who had mild COVID-19 (a few samples of this study predate the infection). Cell type and time point are not known. Each CDR3 is given with its conserved first and last residue. A D gene is named only where the DNA matches it firmly. Part of the rows lack a size; the others show once, few, many or a class for expanded clones.

V: TRBV20-1
length: 15
size: NA
J: TRBJ1-1
D: NA
CDR3: CSAPTKGQADTEAFF
DNA: TGCAGTGCTCCAACGAAGGGGCAGGCGGACACTGAAGCTTTCTTT

V: TRBV5-1
length: 14
size: few
J: TRBJ1-6
D: NA
CDR3: CASSLGQPNSPLHF
DNA: TGCGCCAGCAGCTTGGGACAGCCGAATTCACCCCTCCACTTT

V: TRBV11-2
length: 15
size: few
J: TRBJ1-1
D: TRBD1
CDR3: CASSSILTGVTEAFF
DNA: TGTGCCAGCAGCTCGATACTAACAGGGGTTACTGAAGCTTTCTTT

V: TRBV7-2
length: 17
size: few
J: TRBJ2-3
D: TRBD2
CDR3: CASSLFALADSTDTQYF
DNA: TGTGCCAGCAGCTTATTTGCGCTAGCGGATAGCACAGATACGCAGTATTTT

V: TRBV4-1
length: 15
size: many
J: TRBJ1-3
D: NA
CDR3: CASSHGHTSGNTIYF
DNA: TGCGCCAGCAGCCACGGCCATACCTCTGGAAACACCATATATTTT

V: TRBV6-2/TRBV6-3
length: 15
size: many
J: TRBJ1-5
D: NA
CDR3: CASRVDGSSNQPQHF
DNA: TGTGCCAGCAGGGTTGATGGGTCTAGCAATCAGCCCCAGCATTTT

V: TRBV10-3
length: 14
size: NA
J: TRBJ2-5
D: TRBD1
CDR3: CAIRGDRTQETQYF
DNA: TGTGCCATCAGGGGGGACAGGACCCAAGAGACCCAGTACTTC

V: TRBV20-1
length: 15
size: few
J: TRBJ2-3
D: NA
CDR3: CSASLRRGDTDTQYF
DNA: TGCAGTGCTAGTTTGCGACGGGGAGACACAGATACGCAGTATTTT

V: TRBV4-3
length: 12
size: NA
J: TRBJ2-1
D: NA
CDR3: CASSQYNREQFF
DNA: TGCGCCAGCAGCCAATATAATAGAGAGCAGTTCTTC

V: TRBV7-3
length: 14
size: NA
J: TRBJ2-2
D: NA
CDR3: CASSLYAGSQGLFF
DNA: TGTGCCAGCAGCTTATACGCCGGGTCCCAGGGGCTGTTTTTT

V: TRBV6-5
length: 14
size: NA
J: TRBJ2-2
D: NA
CDR3: CASRGDDWTGELFF
DNA: TGTGCCAGCAGGGGGGACGATTGGACCGGGGAGCTGTTTTTT

V: TRBV7-2
length: 13
size: few
J: TRBJ2-5
D: NA
CDR3: CASSVGRSGTQYF
DNA: TGTGCCAGCAGCGTGGGGCGGTCCGGAACCCAGTACTTC

V: TRBV14
length: 16
size: few
J: TRBJ1-3
D: NA
CDR3: CASSQVMGSSGNTIYF
DNA: TGTGCCAGCAGCCAAGTGATGGGGAGCTCTGGAAACACCATATATTTT

V: TRBV3-1
length: 15
size: few
J: TRBJ2-7
D: NA
CDR3: CASSKGQSSSYEQYF
DNA: TGTGCCAGCAGCAAGGGACAATCTAGCTCCTACGAGCAGTACTTC

V: TRBV9
length: 13
size: NA
J: TRBJ1-3
D: NA
CDR3: CASTKEGKNTIYF
DNA: TGTGCCAGCACAAAGGAGGGAAAAAACACCATATATTTT

V: TRBV5-5
length: 13
size: few
J: TRBJ1-2
D: NA
CDR3: CASSLSAAGGYTF
DNA: TGTGCCAGCAGCTTGTCCGCAGCTGGGGGCTACACCTTC

V: TRBV10-3
length: 13
size: NA
J: TRBJ2-5
D: TRBD1
CDR3: CAIGGTGEGTQYF
DNA: TGTGCCATCGGGGGCACAGGGGAAGGAACCCAGTACTTC

V: TRBV7-2
length: 15
size: many
J: TRBJ2-5
D: TRBD2
CDR3: CASSSLAGNQETQYF
DNA: TGTGCCAGCAGCTCCCTAGCGGGTAACCAAGAGACCCAGTACTTC

V: TRBV20-1
length: 11
size: few
J: TRBJ2-5
D: NA
CDR3: CSAGQGETQYF
DNA: TGCAGTGCCGGGCAGGGGGAGACCCAGTACTTC

V: TRBV5-1
length: 16
size: NA
J: TRBJ2-5
D: TRBD2
CDR3: CASSLYLAGGPETQYF
DNA: TGCGCCAGCAGCTTGTACCTAGCGGGGGGGCCGGAGACCCAGTACTTC

V: TRBV7-9
length: 19
size: few
J: TRBJ2-1
D: NA
CDR3: CASSSDAIFLDRPYNEQFF
DNA: TGTGCCAGCAGCTCTGACGCTATATTCCTGGACCGTCCCTACAATGAGCAGTTCTTC

V: TRBV5-1
length: 13
size: NA
J: TRBJ2-5
D: NA
CDR3: CASSLDQQETQYF
DNA: TGCGCCAGCAGCTTGGACCAGCAAGAGACCCAGTACTTC

V: TRBV12-3/TRBV12-4
length: 16
size: many
J: TRBJ2-5
D: TRBD2
CDR3: CASSHPAGVLGETQYF
DNA: TGTGCCAGCAGCCACCCTGCGGGGGTTCTCGGAGAGACCCAGTACTTC

V: TRBV5-1
length: 14
size: few
J: TRBJ1-2
D: NA
CDR3: CASSLAGRGSGYTF
DNA: TGCGCCAGCAGCTTGGCGGGCAGGGGAAGTGGCTACACCTTC

V: TRBV6-4
length: 15
size: medium-sized
J: TRBJ2-1
D: TRBD2
CDR3: CASSEAGGSYNEQFF
DNA: TGTGCCAGCAGTGAAGCGGGGGGCTCCTACAATGAGCAGTTCTTC

V: TRBV4-2
length: 16
size: NA
J: TRBJ1-4
D: TRBD1
CDR3: CASSQEGQGASKKLFF
DNA: TGTGCCAGCAGCCAAGAGGGACAGGGGGCGTCCAAAAAACTGTTTTTT

V: TRBV7-2
length: 11
size: few
J: TRBJ2-3
D: NA
CDR3: CASSLVGGGNF
DNA: NA

V: TRBV9
length: 17
size: NA
J: TRBJ1-6
D: NA
CDR3: CASSPSIGDGLNSPLHF
DNA: TGTGCCAGCAGCCCGAGTATTGGGGACGGCCTCAATTCACCCCTCCACTTT

V: TRBV6-1
length: 13
size: NA
J: TRBJ2-5
D: TRBD2
CDR3: CASSVQRGETQYF
DNA: TGTGCCAGCAGTGTCCAGCGGGGAGAGACCCAGTACTTC

V: TRBV20-1
length: 15
size: NA
J: TRBJ2-5
D: TRBD2
CDR3: CSASGLAGAQETKYF
DNA: TGCAGTGCTAGTGGGCTAGCGGGGGCCCAAGAGACCAAGTACTTC

V: TRBV7-2
length: 14
size: few
J: TRBJ1-2
D: TRBD1
CDR3: CASSQSGTEYGYTF
DNA: TGTGCCAGCAGCCAGTCCGGGACAGAGTATGGCTACACCTTC

V: TRBV11-2
length: 13
size: NA
J: TRBJ1-2
D: TRBD1
CDR3: CASSRTGVEGYTF
DNA: TGTGCCAGCAGCCGTACAGGGGTAGAAGGCTACACCTTC

V: TRBV12-5
length: 15
size: NA
J: TRBJ2-7
D: NA
CDR3: CASGDRAQGHYEQYF
DNA: TGTGCTAGTGGTGACCGGGCCCAGGGCCACTACGAGCAGTACTTC

V: TRBV6-5
length: 16
size: few
J: TRBJ2-7
D: NA
CDR3: CASSYSLMGTTYEQYF
DNA: TGTGCCAGCAGTTACTCTCTTATGGGGACAACCTACGAGCAGTACTTC

V: TRBV11-3
length: 13
size: NA
J: TRBJ2-2
D: NA
CDR3: CASRQDGTGELFF
DNA: TGTGCCAGCAGACAGGACGGCACCGGGGAGCTGTTTTTT

V: TRBV12-3/TRBV12-4
length: 14
size: NA
J: TRBJ1-1
D: TRBD1
CDR3: CASSLRDRGTEAFF
DNA: TGTGCCAGCAGTCTCCGGGACAGGGGTACTGAAGCTTTCTTT

V: TRBV6-5
length: 14
size: NA
J: TRBJ2-4
D: NA
CDR3: CASTHPGAKNIQYF
DNA: TGTGCCAGCACTCATCCGGGAGCCAAAAACATTCAGTACTTC

V: TRBV5-1
length: 13
size: many
J: TRBJ2-7
D: NA
CDR3: CASSPQRTYEQYF
DNA: TGCGCCAGCAGCCCCCAGCGGACCTACGAGCAGTACTTC

V: TRBV7-9
length: 15
size: few
J: TRBJ1-6
D: NA
CDR3: CASSLRQRGNSPLHF
DNA: TGTGCCAGCAGCTTACGACAGCGGGGAAATTCACCCCTCCACTTT